The rows below give T cell receptor beta chains drawn from one sample of a study of cytomegalovirus exposure and HLA in healthy donors. Assay: immunoSEQ multiplex PCR; the TCRdb copy retains only in-frame clones and omits some. The table lists some 240,000 clones, roughly 85% of them singletons. The specimen sequenced was PBMCs. Receptors originate from a woman between 18 and 30 years old in good health and CMV-seronegative. Both conserved end residues are part of each CDR3. Fields, in order: J gene, D gene, clone size, V gene, CDR3 DNA, CDR3 protein. The D gene is left open where the match is weak. Rows may omit the clone size; those that give it use once, few, many or a size class.

TRBJ2-1	-	-	TRBV30	TGTGCCCGGTATGCGTCTAGCACGAATGAGCAGTTCTTC	CARYASSTNEQFF
TRBJ2-3	-	once	TRBV20-1	TGCAGTGCTCGAAGGGGGGATACGCAGTATTTT	CSARRGDTQYF
TRBJ1-5	-	-	TRBV19	TGTGCCAGTAGTACGGGACGGAGGGGCAGTCAGCCCCAGCATTTT	CASSTGRRGSQPQHF
TRBJ2-7	-	-	TRBV11-2	TGTGCCAGCAGCTTAGCTGGAGGGAGAGACGAGCAGTACTTC	CASSLAGGRDEQYF
TRBJ1-1	-	-	TRBV30	TGTGCCTGGAGTGCGACTGTGAACACTGAAGCTTTCTTT	CAWSATVNTEAFF
TRBJ2-7	-	once	TRBV9	TGTGCCAGCAGCGTAGGAGGTCAGGGGGGATACGAGCAGTACTTC	CASSVGGQGGYEQYF
TRBJ2-1	-	-	TRBV9	TGTGCCAGCAGCGTAGCGGGGGAACCCTACAATGAGCAGTTCTTC	CASSVAGEPYNEQFF
TRBJ1-2	TRBD1	-	TRBV10-2	TGCGCCAGCAGTGGGAGGGGGCCTATCTCTAACTATGGCTACACCTTC	CASSGRGPISNYGYTF
TRBJ2-7	-	-	TRBV6-6	TGTGCCGGCAGTAACCCGAGCGGAGGCTCCTACGAGCAGTACTTC	CAGSNPSGGSYEQYF
TRBJ1-1	-	-	TRBV5-1	TGCGCCAGCAGCTCGGAATGGGGCTACGGTGAAGCTTTCTTT	CASSSEWGYGEAFF
TRBJ1-5	-	-	TRBV7-2	TGTGCCAGCAGCTTTGTAGCGGGGATGGGCAATCAGCCCCAGCATTTT	CASSFVAGMGNQPQHF
TRBJ1-5	-	many	TRBV27	TGTGCCAGCAGTTTCCCGAGGGGTCAGCCCCAGCATTTT	CASSFPRGQPQHF
TRBJ1-2	TRBD1	-	TRBV5-1	TGCGCCAGCAGCTTGGCAATTAGTAGCGACAGGGGGCGGTTACCTGGCTACACCTTC	CASSLAISSDRGRLPGYTF
TRBJ1-2	-	-	TRBV6-5	TGTGCCAGCAGTTACAGGTCCAGGGTTGGTAATGGCTACACCTTC	CASSYRSRVGNGYTF
TRBJ2-5	-	-	TRBV5-1	TGCGCCAGCAGCGGGGGTTCCCCACAAGAGACCCAGTACTTC	CASSGGSPQETQYF
TRBJ2-2	-	few	TRBV9	TGTGCCAGCAGCCGGAACCTTAAACGAACTACCGGGGAGCTGTTTTTT	CASSRNLKRTTGELFF
TRBJ1-1	-	-	TRBV29-1	TGCAGCGTAACCTCCCAGGGAGGAACTGAAGCTTTCTTT	CSVTSQGGTEAFF
TRBJ2-7	TRBD2	-	TRBV27	TGTGCCAGCAGTTTGGGTTGGGGGGGAGTCGAGCAGTACTTC	CASSLGWGGVEQYF
TRBJ2-5	TRBD2	-	TRBV28	TGTGCCAGCAGTTCTAGCGGGGAAGAGACCCAGTACTTC	CASSSSGEETQYF
TRBJ1-2	-	few	TRBV4-2	TGTGCCAGCAGCCAAGATGATTCCCGGGACAACTATGGCTACACCTTC	CASSQDDSRDNYGYTF
TRBJ2-1	TRBD1	-	TRBV7-9	TGTGCCAGCAGCCCTAGACAGGGGGAGGCTTACAATGAGCAGTTCTTC	CASSPRQGEAYNEQFF
TRBJ2-7	-	-	TRBV5-6	TGTGCCAGCAGCTGGTTCGCTAAGGATCGATCCTACGAGCAGTACTTC	CASSWFAKDRSYEQYF
TRBJ1-4	-	-	TRBV5-1	TGCGCCAGCAGCCCCGATGGGCGGAGTGAAGAAAAACTGTTTTTT	CASSPDGRSEEKLFF
TRBJ1-4	-	-	TRBV6-5	TGTGCCAGCTCCGGTGGCGGGGCAACTAATGAAAAACTGTTTTTT	CASSGGGATNEKLFF
TRBJ2-3	TRBD2	-	TRBV7-6	TGTGCCAGCAGCCCTAGCGGGGGGGCTAGCACAGATACGCAGTATTTT	CASSPSGGASTDTQYF
TRBJ1-1	-	-	TRBV28	TGTGCCACCAGACGAACTGAAGCTTTCTTT	CATRRTEAFF
TRBJ2-2	-	-	TRBV9	TGTGCCAGCTCCCGTCGGTCAGCGACCGGGGAGCTGTTTTTT	CASSRRSATGELFF
TRBJ2-6	-	-	TRBV7-8	TGTGCCAGCAACGAGGGGTACTCTGGGGCCAACGTCCTGACTTTC	CASNEGYSGANVLTF
TRBJ2-2	TRBD1	-	TRBV5-1	TGCGCCAGCAGCAACAGGGGGCGATCCGGGGAGCTGTTTTTT	CASSNRGRSGELFF
TRBJ1-1	TRBD1	-	TRBV7-6	TGTGCCAGCAGCGCCCCGGGACAGGGTAGGGACACTGAAGCTTTCTTT	CASSAPGQGRDTEAFF
TRBJ1-6	TRBD1	once	TRBV15	TGTGCCACCAGCAGGAGAGGGACCGGGACAGGGGTCTCACCCCTCCACTTT	CATSRRGTGTGVSPLHF
TRBJ2-2	-	few	TRBV4-1	TGCGCCAGCAGCCAAGCCAGGGGACCTCAGAACACCGGGGAGCTGTTTTTT	CASSQARGPQNTGELFF
TRBJ2-1	TRBD1	-	TRBV7-9	TGTGCCAGCAGCTTCAGGGCGACAGGGGGCGGCAATGAGCAGTTCTTC	CASSFRATGGGNEQFF
TRBJ2-5	TRBD1	-	TRBV5-6	TGTGCCAGCAGCACACAGGGGCAAGAGACCCAGTACTTC	CASSTQGQETQYF
TRBJ1-1	TRBD1	few	TRBV10-3	TGTGCCATCAGTGTAGGGGGCGACGAAGCTTTCTTT	CAISVGGDEAFF
TRBJ1-2	-	-	TRBV10-1	TGCGCCAGCAGCGGCACCTATGGCTACACCTTC	CASSGTYGYTF
TRBJ1-1	-	-	TRBV5-3	TGTGCCAGAAGCTTGCGGGGGCGAGCTTTCTTT	CARSLRGRAFF
TRBJ1-1	TRBD1	-	TRBV29-1	TGCAGCGCACGAGGACAGGTCGTATCTGAAGCTTTCTTT	CSARGQVVSEAFF
TRBJ1-1	-	-	TRBV6-5	TGTGCCAGCAGCCACACTAACACTGCTGAAGCTTTCTTT	CASSHTNTAEAFF
TRBJ1-2	TRBD1	-	TRBV7-9	TGTGCCAGCAGAGCACAGGGGGTTGACTATGGCTACACCTTC	CASRAQGVDYGYTF
TRBJ2-5	TRBD2	-	TRBV6-5	TGTGCCAGCAGTTCATTAACGGGAGGGGGAGAGACCCAGTACTTC	CASSSLTGGGETQYF
TRBJ2-1	-	-	TRBV9	TGTGCCAGCAGCCCCCAGGGCCCCTCCTACAATGAGCAGTTCTTC	CASSPQGPSYNEQFF
TRBJ1-5	-	-	TRBV29-1	TGCAGCGTCCAGGGGAATGGAAATCAGCCCCAGCATTTT	CSVQGNGNQPQHF
TRBJ1-1	-	-	TRBV6-5	TGTGCCAGCAGCCGGGGGAGGGGTGGTTATTCCGAAGCTTTCTTT	CASSRGRGGYSEAFF
TRBJ1-5	-	few	TRBV2	TGTGCCAGCAGGTACCAGGCCCATCAGCCCCAGCATTTT	CASRYQAHQPQHF
TRBJ2-5	TRBD2	few	TRBV7-2	TGTGCCAGCAGCTTCCGCGGGGGAGGAGAGACCCAGTACTTC	CASSFRGGGETQYF
TRBJ1-4	-	few	TRBV30	TGTGCCTGGAGACAAAATAATGAAAAACTGTTTTTT	CAWRQNNEKLFF
TRBJ1-6	-	-	TRBV6-5	TGTGCCAGCAGTTATTCTAAAAGCTCCTATAATTCACCCCTCCACTTT	CASSYSKSSYNSPLHF
TRBJ2-7	-	-	TRBV7-2	TGTGCCAGCAGCTTAGATCCGGCATCCTACGAGCAGTACTTC	CASSLDPASYEQYF
TRBJ1-6	TRBD1	-	TRBV6-1	TGTGCCAGCAGTGAAGGACAGGGCAGCTATAATTCACCCCTCCACTTT	CASSEGQGSYNSPLHF
TRBJ1-2	-	-	TRBV30	TGTGCCTGGAGTGTCCGGGCCGAGGGTGGCTACACCTTC	CAWSVRAEGGYTF
TRBJ1-1	-	-	TRBV28	TGTGCCAGCAGGAACGGGCTCAGGCGGCTGAACACTGAAGCTTTCTTT	CASRNGLRRLNTEAFF
TRBJ2-1	-	few	TRBV7-2	TGTGCCAGCAGAAAAGGGATATCGGGCAATGAGCAGTTCTTC	CASRKGISGNEQFF
TRBJ1-1	-	once	TRBV14	TGTGCCAGCAGCCGAACGAGGGGCACTGAAGCTTTCTTT	CASSRTRGTEAFF